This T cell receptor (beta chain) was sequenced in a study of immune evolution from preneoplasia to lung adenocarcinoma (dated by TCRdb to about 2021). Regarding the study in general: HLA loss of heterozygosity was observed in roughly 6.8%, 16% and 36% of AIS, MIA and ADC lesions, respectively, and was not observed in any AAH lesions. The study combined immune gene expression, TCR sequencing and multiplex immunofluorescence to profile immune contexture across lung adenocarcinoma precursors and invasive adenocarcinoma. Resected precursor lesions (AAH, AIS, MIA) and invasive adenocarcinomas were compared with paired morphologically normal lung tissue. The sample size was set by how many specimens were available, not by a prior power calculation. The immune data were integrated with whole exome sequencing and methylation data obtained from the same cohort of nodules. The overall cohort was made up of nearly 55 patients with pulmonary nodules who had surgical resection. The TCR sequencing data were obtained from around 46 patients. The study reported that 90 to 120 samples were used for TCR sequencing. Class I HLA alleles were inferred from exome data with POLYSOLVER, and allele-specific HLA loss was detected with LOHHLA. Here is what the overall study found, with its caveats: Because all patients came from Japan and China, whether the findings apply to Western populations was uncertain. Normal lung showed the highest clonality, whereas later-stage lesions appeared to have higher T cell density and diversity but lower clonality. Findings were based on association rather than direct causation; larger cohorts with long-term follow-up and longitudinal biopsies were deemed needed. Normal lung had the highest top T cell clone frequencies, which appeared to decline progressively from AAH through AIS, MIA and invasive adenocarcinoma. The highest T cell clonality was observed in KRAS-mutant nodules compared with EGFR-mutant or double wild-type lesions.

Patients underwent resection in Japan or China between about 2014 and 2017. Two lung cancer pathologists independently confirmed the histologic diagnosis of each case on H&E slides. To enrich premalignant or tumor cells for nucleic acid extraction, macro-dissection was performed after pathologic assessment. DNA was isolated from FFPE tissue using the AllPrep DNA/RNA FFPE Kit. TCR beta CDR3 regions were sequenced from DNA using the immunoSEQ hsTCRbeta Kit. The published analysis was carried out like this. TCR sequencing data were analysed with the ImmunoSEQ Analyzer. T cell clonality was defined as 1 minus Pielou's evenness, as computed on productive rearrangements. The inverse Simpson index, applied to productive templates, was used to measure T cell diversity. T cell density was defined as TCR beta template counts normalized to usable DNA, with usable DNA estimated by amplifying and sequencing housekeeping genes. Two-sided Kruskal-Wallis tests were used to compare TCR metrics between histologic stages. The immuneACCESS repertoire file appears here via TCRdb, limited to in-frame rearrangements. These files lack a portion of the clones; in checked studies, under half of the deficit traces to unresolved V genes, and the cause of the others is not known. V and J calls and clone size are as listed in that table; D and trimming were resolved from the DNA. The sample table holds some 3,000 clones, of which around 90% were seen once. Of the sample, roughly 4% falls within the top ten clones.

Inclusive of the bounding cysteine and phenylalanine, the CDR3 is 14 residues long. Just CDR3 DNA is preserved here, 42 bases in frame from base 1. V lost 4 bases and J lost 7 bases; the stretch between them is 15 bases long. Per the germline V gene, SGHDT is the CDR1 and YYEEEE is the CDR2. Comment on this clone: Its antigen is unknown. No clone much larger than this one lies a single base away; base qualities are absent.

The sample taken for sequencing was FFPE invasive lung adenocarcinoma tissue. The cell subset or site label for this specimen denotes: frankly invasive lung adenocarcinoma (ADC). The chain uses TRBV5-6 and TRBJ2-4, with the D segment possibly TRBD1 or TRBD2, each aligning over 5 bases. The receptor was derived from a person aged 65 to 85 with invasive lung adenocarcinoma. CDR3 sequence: CASSRRSAGNIQYF. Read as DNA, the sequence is TGTGCCAGCAGCCGGAGGTCGGCAGGGAACATTCAGTACTTC.